This T cell receptor beta chain came from a study of blood T cell repertoires in COVID-19. The wider study: Sites in the United States, Italy and Spain provided acute and convalescent COVID-19 samples.

The CDR3 totals 15 residues. CDR1 is SGHVS, CDR2 FNYEAQ, per germline. Trimming took 5 bases from V and 2 from J; bases not matched to a gene: 6. Original analysis: Cell counts per sample came from amplifying reference gene primers. Here immunoSEQ multiplex PCR was the method, and the copy in TCRdb shows in-frame clones only, minus some. The V and J calls and clone size are taken from that table; D and trimming were inferred from the DNA. The data contain fewer than 150,000 clones, roughly 79% of them singletons. The chain uses TRBV7-6 and TRBJ2-5, with TRBD2 identical over 9 bases. The receptor was isolated from a human donor in a cohort sampled during active COVID-19. Material: peripheral blood. CDR3 sequence (DNA): TGTGCCAGCAGCCCAGCGGCGGGGGGGCAAGAGACCCAGTACTTC. Its translation: CASSPAAGGQETQYF. Full variable domain (remainder filled in from reference TRBV7-6 and TRBJ2-5): GAGVSQSPRYKVTKRGQDVALRCDPISGHVSLYWYRQALGQGPEFLTYFNYEAQQDKSGLPNDRFSAERPEGSISTLTIQRTEQRDSAMYRCASSPAAGGQETQYFGPGTRLLVL.